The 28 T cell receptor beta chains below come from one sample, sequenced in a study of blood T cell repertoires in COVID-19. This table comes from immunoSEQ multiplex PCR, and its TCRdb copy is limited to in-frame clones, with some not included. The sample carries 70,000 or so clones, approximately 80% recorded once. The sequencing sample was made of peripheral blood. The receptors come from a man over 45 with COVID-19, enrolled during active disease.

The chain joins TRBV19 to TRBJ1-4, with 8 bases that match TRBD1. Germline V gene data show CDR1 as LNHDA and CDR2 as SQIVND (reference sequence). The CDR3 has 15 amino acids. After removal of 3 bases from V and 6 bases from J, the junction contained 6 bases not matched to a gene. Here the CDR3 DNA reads TGTGCCAGTAGTATCGGGGCAGGGGGCGATGAAAAACTGTTTTTT. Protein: CASSIGAGGDEKLFF.

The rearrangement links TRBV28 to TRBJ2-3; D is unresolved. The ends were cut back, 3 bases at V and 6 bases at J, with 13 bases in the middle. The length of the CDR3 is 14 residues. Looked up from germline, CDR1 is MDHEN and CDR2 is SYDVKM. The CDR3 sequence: CASSFRLEPDTQYF. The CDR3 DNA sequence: TGTGCCAGCAGTTTTCGATTAGAACCTGATACGCAGTATTTT.

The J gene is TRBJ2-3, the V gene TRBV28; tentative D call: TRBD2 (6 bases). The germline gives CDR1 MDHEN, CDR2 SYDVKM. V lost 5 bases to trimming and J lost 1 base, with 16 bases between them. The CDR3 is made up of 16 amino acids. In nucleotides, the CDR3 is TGTGCCAGCAGTCCAGGGACTTCGGTGGGCACAGATACGCAGTATTTT. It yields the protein CASSPGTSVGTDTQYF.

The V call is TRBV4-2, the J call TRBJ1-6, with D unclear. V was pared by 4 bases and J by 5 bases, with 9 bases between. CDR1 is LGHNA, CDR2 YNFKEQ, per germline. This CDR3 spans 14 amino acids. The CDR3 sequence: CASSRAADNSPLHF. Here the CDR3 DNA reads TGTGCCAGCAGCCGGGCAGCAGATAATTCACCCCTCCACTTT.

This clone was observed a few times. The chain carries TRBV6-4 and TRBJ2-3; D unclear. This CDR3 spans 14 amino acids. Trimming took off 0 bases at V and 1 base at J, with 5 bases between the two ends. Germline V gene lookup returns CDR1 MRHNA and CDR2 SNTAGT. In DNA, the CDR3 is TGTGCCAGCAGTGACTCCCCAGGCACAGATACGCAGTATTTT. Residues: CASSDSPGTDTQYF.

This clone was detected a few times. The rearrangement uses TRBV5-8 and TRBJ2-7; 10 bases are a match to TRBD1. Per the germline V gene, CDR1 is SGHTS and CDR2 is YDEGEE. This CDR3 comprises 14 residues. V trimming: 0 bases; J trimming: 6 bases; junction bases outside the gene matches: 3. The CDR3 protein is CASSLGGQGSEQYF. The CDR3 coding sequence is TGTGCCAGCAGCTTGGGGGGACAGGGGAGCGAGCAGTACTTC.

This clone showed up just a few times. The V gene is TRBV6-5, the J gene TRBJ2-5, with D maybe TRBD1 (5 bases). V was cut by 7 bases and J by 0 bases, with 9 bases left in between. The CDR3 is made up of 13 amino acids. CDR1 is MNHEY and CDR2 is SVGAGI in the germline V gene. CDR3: CASTRQYQETQYF. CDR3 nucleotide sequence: TGTGCCAGCACGCGACAGTACCAAGAGACCCAGTACTTC.

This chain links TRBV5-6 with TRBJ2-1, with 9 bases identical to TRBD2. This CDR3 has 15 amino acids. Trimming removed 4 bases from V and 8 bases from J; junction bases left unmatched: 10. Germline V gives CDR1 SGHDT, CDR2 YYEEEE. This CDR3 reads CASSPLAGVVDEQFF. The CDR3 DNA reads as TGTGCCAGCAGCCCCTTAGCGGGAGTGGTGGATGAGCAGTTCTTC.

The CDR3 DNA sequence: TGTGCCAGCAGTAACCCGGGACTAGCGGGGCCTGCCTACGACAATGAGCAGTTCTTC. This translates into CASSNPGLAGPAYDNEQFF. V and J are TRBV28 and TRBJ2-1; 13 bases map to TRBD2. The CDR3 is 19 residues long. Trimming at V came to 5 bases and at J to 5 bases, leaving 15 bases not matched to a gene. From germline, CDR1 is MDHEN and CDR2 SYDVKM.

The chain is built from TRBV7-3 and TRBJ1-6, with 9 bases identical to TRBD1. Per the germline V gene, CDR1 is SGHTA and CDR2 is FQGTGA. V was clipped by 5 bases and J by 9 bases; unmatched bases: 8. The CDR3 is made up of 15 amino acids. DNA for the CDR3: TGTGCCAGCAGCCGTACCGGGACAGGGTTTTCACCCCTCCACTTT. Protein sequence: CASSRTGTGFSPLHF.

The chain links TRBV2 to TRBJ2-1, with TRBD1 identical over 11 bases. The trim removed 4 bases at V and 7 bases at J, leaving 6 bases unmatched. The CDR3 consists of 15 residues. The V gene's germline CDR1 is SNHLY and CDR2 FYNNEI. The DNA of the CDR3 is TGTGCCAGCAGTGCTGGACAGGGGGCGCGGAATGAGCAGTTCTTC. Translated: CASSAGQGARNEQFF.

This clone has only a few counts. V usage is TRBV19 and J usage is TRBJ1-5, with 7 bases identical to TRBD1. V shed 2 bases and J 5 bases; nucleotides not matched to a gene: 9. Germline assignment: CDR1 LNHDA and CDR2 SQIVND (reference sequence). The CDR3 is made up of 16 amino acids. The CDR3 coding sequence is TGTGCCAGTAGTATAAGGGGGCAGGGAGGTGATCAGCCCCAGCATTTT. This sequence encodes CASSIRGQGGDQPQHF.

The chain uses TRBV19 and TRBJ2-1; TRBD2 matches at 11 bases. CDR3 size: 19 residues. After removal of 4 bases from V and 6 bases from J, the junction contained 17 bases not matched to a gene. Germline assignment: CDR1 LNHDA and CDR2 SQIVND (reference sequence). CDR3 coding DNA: TGTGCCAGTAGTAAGATCGGGGTGGTAGCGGGAGGGGTTGGCAATGAGCAGTTCTTC. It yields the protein CASSKIGVVAGGVGNEQFF.

The DNA for the CDR3 is TGTGCCAGCAGTCAGGGGCCTGATTACGAGCAGTACTTC. This translates into CASSQGPDYEQYF. This chain links TRBV6-5 with TRBJ2-7; the D gene is possibly TRBD1 (6 bases). Germline values: CDR1 MNHEY, CDR2 SVGAGI. The CDR3 length is 13 residues. V was shortened by 5 bases and J by 4 bases, with 12 bases between the two germline ends.

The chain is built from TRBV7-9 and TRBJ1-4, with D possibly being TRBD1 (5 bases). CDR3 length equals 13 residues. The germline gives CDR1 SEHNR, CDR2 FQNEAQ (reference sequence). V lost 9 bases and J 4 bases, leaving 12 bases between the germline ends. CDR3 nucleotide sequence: TGTGCCAGTCGGGGGGTCTATAATGAAAAACTGTTTTTT. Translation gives CASRGVYNEKLFF. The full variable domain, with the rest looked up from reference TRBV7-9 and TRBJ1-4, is DTGVSQNPRHKITKRGQNVTFRCDPISEHNRLYWYRQTLGQGPEFLTYFQNEAQLEKSRLLSDRFSAERPKGSFSTLEIQRTEQGDSAMYLCASRGVYNEKLFFGSGTQLSVL.

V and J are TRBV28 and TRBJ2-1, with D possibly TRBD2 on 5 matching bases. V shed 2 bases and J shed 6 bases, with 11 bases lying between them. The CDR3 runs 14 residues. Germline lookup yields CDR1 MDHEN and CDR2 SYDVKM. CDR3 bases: TGTGCCAGCAGTTTAAGGGAGTTCGTCAATGAGCAGTTCTTC. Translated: CASSLREFVNEQFF.

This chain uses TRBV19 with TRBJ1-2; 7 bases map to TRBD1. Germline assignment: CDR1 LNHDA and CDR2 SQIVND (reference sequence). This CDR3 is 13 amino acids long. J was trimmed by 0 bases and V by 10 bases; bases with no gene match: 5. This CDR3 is CATRQGANYGYTF. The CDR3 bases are TGTGCCACCCGACAGGGAGCTAACTATGGCTACACCTTC.

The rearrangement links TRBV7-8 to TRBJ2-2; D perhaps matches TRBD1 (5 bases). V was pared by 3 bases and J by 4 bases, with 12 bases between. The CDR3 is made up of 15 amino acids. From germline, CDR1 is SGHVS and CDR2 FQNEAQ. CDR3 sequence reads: CASSLVQGSTGELFF. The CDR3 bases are TGTGCCAGCAGCTTGGTCCAGGGTTCCACCGGGGAGCTGTTTTTT.

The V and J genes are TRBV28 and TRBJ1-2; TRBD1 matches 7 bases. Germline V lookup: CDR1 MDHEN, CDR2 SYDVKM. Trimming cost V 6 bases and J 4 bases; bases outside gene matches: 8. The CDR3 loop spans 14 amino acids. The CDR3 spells CASSQPTGSYGYTF. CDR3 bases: TGTGCCAGCAGCCAACCGACAGGGAGCTATGGCTACACCTTC.

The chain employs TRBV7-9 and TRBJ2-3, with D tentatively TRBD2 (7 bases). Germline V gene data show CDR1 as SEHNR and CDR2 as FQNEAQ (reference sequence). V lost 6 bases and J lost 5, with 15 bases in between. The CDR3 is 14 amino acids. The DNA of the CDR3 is TGTGCCAGCAGACCTAGCGGAGGGGGAGATACGCAGTATTTT. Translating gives CASRPSGGGDTQYF.

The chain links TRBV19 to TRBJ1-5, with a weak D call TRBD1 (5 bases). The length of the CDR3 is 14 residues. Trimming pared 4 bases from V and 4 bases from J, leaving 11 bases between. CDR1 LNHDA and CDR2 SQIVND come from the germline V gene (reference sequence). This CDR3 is CASSSHGGNQPQHF. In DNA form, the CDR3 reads TGTGCCAGTAGTAGCCACGGGGGGAATCAGCCCCAGCATTTT.

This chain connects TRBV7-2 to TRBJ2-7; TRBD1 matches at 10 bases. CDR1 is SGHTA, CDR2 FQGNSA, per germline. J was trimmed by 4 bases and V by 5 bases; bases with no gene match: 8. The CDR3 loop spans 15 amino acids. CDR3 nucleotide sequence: TGTGCCAGCAGCGAGGGACAGGGGAACTTGTACGAGCAGTACTTC. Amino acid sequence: CASSEGQGNLYEQYF.

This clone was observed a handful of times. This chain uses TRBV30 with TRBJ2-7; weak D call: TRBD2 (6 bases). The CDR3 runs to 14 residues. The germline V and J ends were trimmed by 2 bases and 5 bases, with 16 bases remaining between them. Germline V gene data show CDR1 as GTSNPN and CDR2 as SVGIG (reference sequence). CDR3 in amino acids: CAWSTGGEHHEQYF. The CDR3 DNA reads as TGTGCCTGGAGTACAGGCGGGGAGCACCACGAGCAGTACTTC. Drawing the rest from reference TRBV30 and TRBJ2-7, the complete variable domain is SQTIHQWPATLVQPVGSPLSLECTVEGTSNPNLYWYRQAAGRGLQLLFYSVGIGQISSEVPQNLSASRPQDRQFILSSKKLLLSDSGFYLCAWSTGGEHHEQYFGPGTRLTVT.

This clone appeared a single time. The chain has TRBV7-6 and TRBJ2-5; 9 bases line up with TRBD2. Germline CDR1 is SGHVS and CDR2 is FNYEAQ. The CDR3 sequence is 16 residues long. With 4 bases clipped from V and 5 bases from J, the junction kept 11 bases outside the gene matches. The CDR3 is CASSSTSGYMGETQYF. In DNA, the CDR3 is TGTGCCAGCAGCTCCACTAGCGGGTATATGGGGGAGACCCAGTACTTC.

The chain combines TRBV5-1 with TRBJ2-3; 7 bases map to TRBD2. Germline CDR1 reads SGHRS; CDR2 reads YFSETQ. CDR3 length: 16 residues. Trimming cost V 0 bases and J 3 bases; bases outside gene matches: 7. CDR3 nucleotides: TGCGCCAGCAGCTTGGCGGGGGGACTAAAGACAGATACGCAGTATTTT. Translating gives CASSLAGGLKTDTQYF.

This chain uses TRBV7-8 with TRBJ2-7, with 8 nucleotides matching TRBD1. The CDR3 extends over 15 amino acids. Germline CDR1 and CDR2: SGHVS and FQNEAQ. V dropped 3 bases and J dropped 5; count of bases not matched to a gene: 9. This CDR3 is CASSLGGQERNEQYF. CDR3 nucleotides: TGTGCCAGCAGCTTGGGGGGACAGGAAAGAAACGAGCAGTACTTC.

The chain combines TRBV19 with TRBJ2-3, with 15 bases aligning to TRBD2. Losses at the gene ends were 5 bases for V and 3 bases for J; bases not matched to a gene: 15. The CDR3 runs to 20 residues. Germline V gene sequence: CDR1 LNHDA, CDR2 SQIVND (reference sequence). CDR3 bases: TGTGCCAGTAGTTCAAATGCCCCGGGACTAGCGGGAGGAGCTACAGATACGCAGTATTTT. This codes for CASSSNAPGLAGGATDTQYF.

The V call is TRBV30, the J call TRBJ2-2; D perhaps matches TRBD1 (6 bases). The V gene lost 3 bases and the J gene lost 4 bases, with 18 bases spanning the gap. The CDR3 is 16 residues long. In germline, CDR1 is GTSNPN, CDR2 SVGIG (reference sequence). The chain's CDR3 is CAWSSWGSRGTGELFF. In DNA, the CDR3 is TGTGCCTGGAGCTCCTGGGGTAGCAGGGGCACCGGGGAGCTGTTTTTT. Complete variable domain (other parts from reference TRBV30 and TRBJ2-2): SQTIHQWPATLVQPVGSPLSLECTVEGTSNPNLYWYRQAAGRGLQLLFYSVGIGQISSEVPQNLSASRPQDRQFILSSKKLLLSDSGFYLCAWSSWGSRGTGELFFGEGSRLTVL.